This TCR beta chain emerged from a study of blood T cells in healthy people across ages. The second PCR ran 7 to 11 cycles with a sample-barcoded 5' primer and J-beta primers. A template-switch adaptor containing 12 random nucleotides labeled each cDNA molecule. Each sample provided no less than 2.5 million CDR3-containing paired-end reads. From the 5' RACE reads, TCRdb called clonotypes with MiXCR, one entry per CDR3 protein. The sample has 1.4 million or so distinct CDR3 sequences, approximately 42% seen once. This CDR3 comprises 12 residues. CDR1 is MNHEY, CDR2 SVGAGI, per germline. Isolated per sample were at least 6 million PBMCs. Extraction of total RNA produced a minimum of 5.5 micrograms from each sample. On this clonotype: The germline gene is not matched at one end of the junction; a read error may be the cause.

Sequencing was done on a sample of blood. The TCR sequence derives from a woman aged 18 to 35 in good health. V and J are TRBV6-5 and TRBJ2-3, with D tentatively TRBD1 or TRBD2 (5 bases each). The CDR3 loop is CATHRGTDTRYF. The CDR3 nucleotides read TGTGCCACCCACCGGGGCACAGATACGCGGTATTTT.